Presented here are 22 T cell receptor beta chains from one specimen sequenced in a study of control samples from healthy donors and cancer patients. Clones were sequenced by immunoSEQ multiplex PCR, and TCRdb holds only the in-frame ones, with some missing. The sample has 100,000 to 150,000 clones, approximately 90% seen once. What was sequenced was blood. These receptor sequences come from a man aged 50-60 years in good health.

The rearrangement joins TRBV6-5 to TRBJ1-2; 9 bases agree with TRBD1. J gave up 7 bases and V 6 bases, and 9 bases lay outside the gene matches. The CDR3 contains 14 residues. Germline V gene lookup returns CDR1 MNHEY and CDR2 SVGAGI. CDR3 in DNA: TGTGCCAGCAGGAGAGGACAGGGGACGGGTGGCTACACCTTC. It translates to CASRRGQGTGGYTF.

This clone has just a few counts. The chain combines TRBV30 with TRBJ1-1, with D tentatively TRBD1 (5 bases). Germline V gene data show CDR1 as GTSNPN and CDR2 as SVGIG (reference sequence). The CDR3 covers 10 residues. V gave up 4 bases and J gave up 11 bases, with 11 bases separating them. The CDR3 here is CAWNPGRAFF. DNA for the CDR3: TGTGCCTGGAACCCGGGACGTGCTTTCTTT.

This clone showed up just once. V and J are TRBV5-1 and TRBJ1-6; the D gene is possibly TRBD1 (5 bases). The CDR3 is 14 residues long. Trimming took 3 bases from V and 8 from J, leaving 12 bases between them. Germline-derived CDR1 and CDR2 are SGHRS and YFSETQ. CDR3 nucleotides: TGCGCCAGCAGCTCCGGGACGGAATATTCACCCCTCCACTTT. As protein: CASSSGTEYSPLHF.

The chain employs TRBV6-6 and TRBJ2-1; D is undetermined. Looked up from germline, CDR1 is MNHNY and CDR2 is SVGAGI (reference sequence). The CDR3 is made up of 12 amino acids. The ends were cut back, 7 bases at V and 3 bases at J, with 7 bases in the middle. Written as DNA, the CDR3 is TGTGCCAGCACGGGTTTCTACAATGAGCAGTTCTTC. Amino acid sequence: CASTGFYNEQFF.

This rearrangement joins TRBV9 to TRBJ1-1; the D gene is possibly TRBD1 (6 bases). The germline CDR1 and CDR2 sequences are SGDLS and YYNGEE. Trimming took off 0 bases at V and 2 bases at J, with 11 bases between the two ends. The CDR3 sequence is 15 residues long. Here the CDR3 reads CASSVGTDQNTEAFF. The CDR3 DNA reads TGTGCCAGCAGCGTAGGGACAGACCAAAACACTGAAGCTTTCTTT.

The V gene is TRBV10-3, the J gene TRBJ1-5; D call uncertain. CDR3 length equals 15 residues. The germline V gene has CDR1 ENHRY and CDR2 SYGVKD. V lost 0 bases to trimming and J lost 0 bases, with 6 bases between them. The CDR3 DNA follows: TGTGCCATCAGTGAGTCGATTAATAGCAATCAGCCCCAGCATTTT. It translates to CAISESINSNQPQHF.

The chain carries TRBV5-1 and TRBJ2-3; no firm D call. Germline-derived CDR1 and CDR2 are SGHRS and YFSETQ. There are 14 residues in the CDR3. V lost 6 bases and J 0 bases, leaving 11 bases between the germline ends. The CDR3 nucleotides are TGCGCCAGCAATGATGTCAGGAGCACAGATACGCAGTATTTT. It encodes CASNDVRSTDTQYF.

CDR3 residues: CASSLVLSRGETQYF. CDR3 coding DNA: TGTGCCAGCAGCTTAGTTCTGAGTAGGGGGGAGACCCAGTACTTC. This chain connects TRBV7-2 to TRBJ2-5; weak D call: TRBD1 (6 bases). The germline gives CDR1 SGHTA, CDR2 FQGNSA. This CDR3 spans 15 amino acids. V lost 1 base and J 5 bases, leaving 14 bases between the germline ends.

This clone has just one count. The V gene is TRBV28, the J gene TRBJ2-7, with no clear D. Per germline, CDR1 MDHEN and CDR2 SYDVKM. The CDR3 contains 11 residues. The germline V and J ends were trimmed by 8 bases and 3 bases, with 8 bases remaining between them. CDR3 amino acids: CASGTLYEQYF. The CDR3 region has the DNA TGTGCCAGCGGCACCCTCTACGAGCAGTACTTC.

Turning to this clone: At one boundary the junction diverges from the germline segment, which might be a read error. V and J are TRBV7-7 and TRBJ2-5, with D perhaps TRBD1 or TRBD2 (5 bases each). Per the germline V gene, CDR1 is SSHAT and CDR2 is FNYEAQ (reference sequence). CDR3 length: 14 residues. As DNA, the CDR3 is TGTGCTAGCAGCCCCGGGGCGGCGGGCGAGACCCAGTACTTC. It translates to CASSPGAAGETQYF.

V and J are TRBV29-1 and TRBJ2-7; D call uncertain. The CDR3 spans 11 residues. Germline V gives CDR1 SQVTM, CDR2 ANQGSEA. Trimming removed 4 bases at V and 1 base at J, with 5 bases between. The CDR3 coding sequence is TGCAGCGTTGCTGGATCCTACGAGCAGTACTTC. This sequence encodes CSVAGSYEQYF.

A single count supports this clone. The rearrangement uses TRBV7-9 and TRBJ2-1; weak D call: TRBD2 (7 bases). This CDR3 comprises 16 residues. From germline, CDR1 is SEHNR and CDR2 FQNEAQ (reference sequence). V lost 2 bases to trimming and J lost 3 bases, with 14 bases between them. CDR3 loop: CASSLQGTKNYNEQFF. The CDR3 DNA sequence: TGTGCCAGCAGCTTACAGGGGACTAAAAACTACAATGAGCAGTTCTTC.

CDR3 coding DNA: TGCGCCAGCAGCTTGGGGCTAGCCCCAGAGACCCAGTACTTC. Amino acids: CASSLGLAPETQYF. The chain carries TRBV5-1 and TRBJ2-5; maybe TRBD2 (5 bases). V was shortened by 0 bases and J by 4 bases, with 10 bases between the two germline ends. Germline V CDR1 and CDR2: SGHRS, YFSETQ. The CDR3 runs 14 residues.

The genes are TRBV16 and TRBJ2-5; no definite D call. V shed 4 bases and J shed 5 bases, with 5 bases lying between them. CDR1 is KGHSY and CDR2 is FQNENV in the germline V gene. CDR3 length: 11 residues. In DNA, the CDR3 is TGTGCCAGCAGCCGAAGGGAGACCCAGTACTTC. It specifies CASSRRETQYF.

V gene TRBV6-6 combines with J gene TRBJ1-2; no clear D gene. The germline V gene encodes CDR1 MNHNY and CDR2 SVGAGI (reference sequence). CDR3 size: 12 residues. The V end lost 6 bases, the J end lost 7 bases, and 12 bases lay between the germline ends. The CDR3 protein is CASRSPSGGYTF. The CDR3 DNA follows: TGTGCCAGCAGGTCGCCTTCGGGTGGCTACACCTTC.

V is TRBV5-6 and J is TRBJ2-1, with D unclear. This CDR3 is 15 amino acids long. Between the trimmed V and J ends, which lost 4 bases and 0 bases, there was a span of 11 bases. CDR1 is SGHDT and CDR2 is YYEEEE in the germline V gene. CDR3 bases: TGTGCCAGCAGCCCCTCTTCGAGCTCCTACAATGAGCAGTTCTTC. As protein: CASSPSSSSYNEQFF.

The rearrangement joins TRBV7-8 to TRBJ2-6; TRBD1 matches 9 bases. V lost 2 bases, J lost 3 bases, and 5 bases stayed unmatched. The germline V gene encodes CDR1 SGHVS and CDR2 FQNEAQ. The CDR3 covers 17 residues. The CDR3 sequence: CASSLRGQGIGANVLTF. DNA of the CDR3: TGTGCCAGCAGCTTACGGGGACAGGGAATTGGGGCCAACGTCCTGACTTTC.

The V call is TRBV28, the J call TRBJ1-2; D gene uncertain. Per germline, CDR1 MDHEN and CDR2 SYDVKM. V was cut by 5 bases and J by 3 bases, with 10 bases left in between. The CDR3 covers 13 residues. CDR3: CASSPGQYYGYTF. CDR3 DNA: TGTGCCAGCAGTCCTGGCCAATACTATGGCTACACCTTC.

The rearrangement joins TRBV2 to TRBJ1-6; no firm D call. The CDR3 length is 16 residues. Germline CDR1 is SNHLY and CDR2 is FYNNEI. The V and J ends lost 10 bases and 3 bases respectively, with 19 bases between them. CDR3 bases: TGTGCCACCATTCCTCAGAGCGGGATCTATAATTCACCCCTCCACTTT. Protein product: CATIPQSGIYNSPLHF. Together with reference TRBV2 and TRBJ1-6, the CDR3 gives the full variable domain: EPEVTQTPSHQVTQMGQEVILRCVPISNHLYFYWYRQILGQKVEFLVSFYNNEISEKSEIFDDQFSVERPDGSNFTLKIRSTKLEDSAMYFCATIPQSGIYNSPLHFGNGTRLTVT.

The CDR3 coding sequence is TGTGCCAGCAGCTTTCCTGGGGTCAGTTCACCCCTCCACTTT. It yields the protein CASSFPGVSSPLHF. The rearrangement uses TRBV11-2 and TRBJ1-6, with D uncertain. CDR1 and CDR2 from the germline V gene are SGHAT and FQNNGV. Trimming took 3 bases from V and 9 from J, leaving 12 bases between them. The CDR3 totals 14 residues.

As DNA, the CDR3 is TGTGCCAGCAGCTCGATGATACTTAACACTGAAGCTTTCTTT. It encodes CASSSMILNTEAFF. The V call is TRBV7-8, the J call TRBJ1-1; D gene ambiguous. With 4 bases removed from V and 2 bases from J, the gap between germline ends came to 11 bases. CDR1 is SGHVS, CDR2 FQNEAQ, per germline. CDR3 length: 14 residues.

This chain joins TRBV7-2 and TRBJ2-1, with 10 bases fitting TRBD2. CDR3 length equals 17 residues. Germline V gene lookup returns CDR1 SGHTA and CDR2 FQGNSA. V was clipped by 1 base and J by 6 bases; unmatched bases: 9. The CDR3 coding sequence is TGTGCCAGCAGCTTAGTGGCTAGCGGGGGTTCTGGCAATGAGCAGTTCTTC. Its protein product is CASSLVASGGSGNEQFF.